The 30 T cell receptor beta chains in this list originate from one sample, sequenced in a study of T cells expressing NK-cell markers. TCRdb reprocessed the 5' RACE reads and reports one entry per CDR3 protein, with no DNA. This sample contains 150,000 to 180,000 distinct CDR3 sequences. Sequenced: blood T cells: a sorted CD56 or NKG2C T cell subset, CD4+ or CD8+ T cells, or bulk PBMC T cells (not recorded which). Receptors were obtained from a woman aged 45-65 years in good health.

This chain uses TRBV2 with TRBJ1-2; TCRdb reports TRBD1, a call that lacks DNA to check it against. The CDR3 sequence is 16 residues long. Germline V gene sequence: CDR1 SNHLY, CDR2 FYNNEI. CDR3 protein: CASSDTLGTVNYGYTF.

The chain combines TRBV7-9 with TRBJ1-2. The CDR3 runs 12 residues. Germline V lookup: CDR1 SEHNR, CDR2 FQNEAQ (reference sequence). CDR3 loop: CASTSGNDGYTF.

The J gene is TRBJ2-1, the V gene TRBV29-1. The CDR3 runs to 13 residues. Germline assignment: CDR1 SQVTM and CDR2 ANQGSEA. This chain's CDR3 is CSVEDPEAWEQFF.

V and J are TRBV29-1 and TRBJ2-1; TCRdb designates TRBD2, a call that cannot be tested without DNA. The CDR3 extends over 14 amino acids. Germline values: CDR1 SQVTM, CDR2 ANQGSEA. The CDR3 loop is CSVESTLANNEQFF.

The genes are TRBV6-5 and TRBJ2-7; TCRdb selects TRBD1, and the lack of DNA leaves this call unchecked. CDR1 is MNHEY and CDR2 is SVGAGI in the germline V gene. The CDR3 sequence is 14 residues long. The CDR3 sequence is CASSPTGARREQYF.

The CDR3 reads CASNLVPHEQFF. The chain carries TRBV5-5 and TRBJ2-1. The CDR3 length is 12 residues. Germline V gives CDR1 SGHKS, CDR2 YYEKEE (reference sequence).

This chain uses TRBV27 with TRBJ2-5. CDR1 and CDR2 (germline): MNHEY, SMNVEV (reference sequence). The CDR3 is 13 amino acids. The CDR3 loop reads CASGRHQQETQYF.

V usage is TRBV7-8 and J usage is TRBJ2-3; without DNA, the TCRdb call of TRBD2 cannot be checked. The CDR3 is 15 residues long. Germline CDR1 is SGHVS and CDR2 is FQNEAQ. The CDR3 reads CASSLDGLPNDTQYF.

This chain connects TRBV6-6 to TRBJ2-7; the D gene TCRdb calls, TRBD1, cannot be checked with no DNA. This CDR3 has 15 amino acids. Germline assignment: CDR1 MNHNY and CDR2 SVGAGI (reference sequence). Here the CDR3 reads CASSYPGHSTYEQYF.

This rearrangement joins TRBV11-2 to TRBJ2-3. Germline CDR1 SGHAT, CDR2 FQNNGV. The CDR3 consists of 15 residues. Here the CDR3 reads CASSLDRLTTDTQYF.

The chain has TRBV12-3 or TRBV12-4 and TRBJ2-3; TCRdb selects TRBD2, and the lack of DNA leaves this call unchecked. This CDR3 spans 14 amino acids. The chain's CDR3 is CASSFGGSTDTQYF.

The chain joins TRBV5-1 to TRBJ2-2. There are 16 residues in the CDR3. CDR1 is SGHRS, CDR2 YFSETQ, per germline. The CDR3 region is CASSLWQHKYTGELFF.

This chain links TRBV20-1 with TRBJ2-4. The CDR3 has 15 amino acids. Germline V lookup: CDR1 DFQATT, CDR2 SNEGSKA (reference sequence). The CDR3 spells CSARGHALAKNIQYF.

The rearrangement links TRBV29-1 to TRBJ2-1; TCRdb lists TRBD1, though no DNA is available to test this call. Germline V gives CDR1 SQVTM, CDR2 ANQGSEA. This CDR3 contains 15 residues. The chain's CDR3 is CSVEGSALIDNEQFF.

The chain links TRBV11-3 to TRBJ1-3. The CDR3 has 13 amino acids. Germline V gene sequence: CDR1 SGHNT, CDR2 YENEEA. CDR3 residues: CASSLDGPPTIYF. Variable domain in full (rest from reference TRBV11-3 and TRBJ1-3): EAGVVQSPRYKIIEKKQPVAFWCNPISGHNTLYWYLQNLGQGPELLIRYENEEAVDDSQLPKDRFSAERLKGVDSTLKIQPAELGDSAVYLCASSLDGPPTIYFGEGSWLTVV.

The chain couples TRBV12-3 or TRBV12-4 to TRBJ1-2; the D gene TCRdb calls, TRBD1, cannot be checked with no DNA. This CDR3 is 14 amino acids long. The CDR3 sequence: CASSSDRGGYGYTF.

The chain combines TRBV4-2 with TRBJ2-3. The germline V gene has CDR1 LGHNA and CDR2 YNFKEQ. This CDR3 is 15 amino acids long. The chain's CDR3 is CASSQERLATDTQYF.

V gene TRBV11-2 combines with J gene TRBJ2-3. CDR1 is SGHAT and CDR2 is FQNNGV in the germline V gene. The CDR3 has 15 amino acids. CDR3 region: CASSFFSDAPDTQYF.

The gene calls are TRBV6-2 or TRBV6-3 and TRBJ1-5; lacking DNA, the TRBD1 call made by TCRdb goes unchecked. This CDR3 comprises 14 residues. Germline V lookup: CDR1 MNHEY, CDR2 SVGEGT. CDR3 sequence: CASSYDGTGQPQHF.

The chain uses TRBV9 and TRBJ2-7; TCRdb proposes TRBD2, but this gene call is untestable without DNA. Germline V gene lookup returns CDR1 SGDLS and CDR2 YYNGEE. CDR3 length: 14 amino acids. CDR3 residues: CASSLGSGRNEQYF. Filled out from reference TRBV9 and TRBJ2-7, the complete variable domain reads DSGVTQTPKHLITATGQRVTLRCSPRSGDLSVYWYQQSLDQGLQFLIQYYNGEERAKGNILERFSAQQFPDLHSELNLSSLELGDSALYFCASSLGSGRNEQYFGPGTRLTVT.

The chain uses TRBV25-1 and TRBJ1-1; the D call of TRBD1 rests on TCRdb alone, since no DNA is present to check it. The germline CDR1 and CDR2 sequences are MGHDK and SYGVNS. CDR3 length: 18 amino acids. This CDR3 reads CASRNRPGQGAETSEAFF.

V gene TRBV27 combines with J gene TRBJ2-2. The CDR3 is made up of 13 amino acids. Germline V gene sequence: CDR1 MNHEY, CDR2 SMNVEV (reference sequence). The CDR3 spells CASSSSDPGELFF.

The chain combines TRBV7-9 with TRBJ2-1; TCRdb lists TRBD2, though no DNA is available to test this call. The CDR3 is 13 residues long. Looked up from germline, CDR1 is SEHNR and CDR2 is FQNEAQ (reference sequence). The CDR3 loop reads CASTGLADTQQFF.

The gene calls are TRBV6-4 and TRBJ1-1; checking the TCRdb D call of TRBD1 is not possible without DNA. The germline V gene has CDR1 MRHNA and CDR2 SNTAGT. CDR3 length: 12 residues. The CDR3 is CASSAPGPEAFF.

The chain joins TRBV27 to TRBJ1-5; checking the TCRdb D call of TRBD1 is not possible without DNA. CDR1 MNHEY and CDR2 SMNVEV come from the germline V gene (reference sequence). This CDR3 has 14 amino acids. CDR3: CASSPGQSNQPQHF.

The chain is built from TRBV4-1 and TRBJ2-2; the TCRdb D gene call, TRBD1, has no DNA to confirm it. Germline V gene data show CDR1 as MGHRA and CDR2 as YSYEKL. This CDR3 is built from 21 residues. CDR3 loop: CASSQGLGGQVFLANTGELFF.

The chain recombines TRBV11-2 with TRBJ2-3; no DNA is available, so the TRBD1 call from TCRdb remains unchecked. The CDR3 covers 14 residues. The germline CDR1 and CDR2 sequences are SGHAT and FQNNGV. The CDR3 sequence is CASSSGTGGDTQYF.

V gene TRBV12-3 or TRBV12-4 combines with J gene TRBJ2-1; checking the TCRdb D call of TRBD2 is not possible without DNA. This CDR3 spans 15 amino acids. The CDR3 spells CASRKLAGEDNEQFF.

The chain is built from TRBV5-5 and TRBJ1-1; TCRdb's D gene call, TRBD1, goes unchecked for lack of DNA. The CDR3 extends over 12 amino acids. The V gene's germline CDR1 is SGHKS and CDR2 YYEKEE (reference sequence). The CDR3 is CASSWWDREAFF. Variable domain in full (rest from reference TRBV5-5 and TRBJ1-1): DAGVTQSPTHLIKTRGQQVTLRCSPISGHKSVSWYQQVLGQGPQFIFQYYEKEERGRGNFPDRFSARQFPNYSSELNVNALLLGDSALYLCASSWWDREAFFGQGTRLTVV.

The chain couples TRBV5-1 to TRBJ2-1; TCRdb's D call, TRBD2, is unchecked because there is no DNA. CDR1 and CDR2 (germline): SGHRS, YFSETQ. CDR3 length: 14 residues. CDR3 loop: CASSLVAGNNEQFF.